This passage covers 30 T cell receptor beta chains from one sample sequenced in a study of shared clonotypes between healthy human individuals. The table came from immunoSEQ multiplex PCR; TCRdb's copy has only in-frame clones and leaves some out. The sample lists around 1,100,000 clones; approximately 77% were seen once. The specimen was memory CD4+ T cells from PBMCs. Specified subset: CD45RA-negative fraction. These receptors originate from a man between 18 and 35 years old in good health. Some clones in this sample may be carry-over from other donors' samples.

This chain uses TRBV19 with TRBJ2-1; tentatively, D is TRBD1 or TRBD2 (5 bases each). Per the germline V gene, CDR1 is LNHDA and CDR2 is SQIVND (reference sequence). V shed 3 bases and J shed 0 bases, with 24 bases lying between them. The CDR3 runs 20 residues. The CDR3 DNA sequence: TGTGCCAGTAGTATCGGGGTAACATCTTGGGGCCGAAGCTCCTACAATGAGCAGTTCTTC. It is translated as CASSIGVTSWGRSSYNEQFF.

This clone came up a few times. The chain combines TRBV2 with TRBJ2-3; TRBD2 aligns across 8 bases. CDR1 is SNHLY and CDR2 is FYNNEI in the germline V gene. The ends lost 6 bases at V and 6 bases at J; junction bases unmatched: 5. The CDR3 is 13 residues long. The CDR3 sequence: CASSGRALDTQYF. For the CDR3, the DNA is TGTGCCAGCAGCGGGAGGGCTTTGGATACGCAGTATTTT. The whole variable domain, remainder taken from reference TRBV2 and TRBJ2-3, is EPEVTQTPSHQVTQMGQEVILRCVPISNHLYFYWYRQILGQKVEFLVSFYNNEISEKSEIFDDQFSVERPDGSNFTLKIRSTKLEDSAMYFCASSGRALDTQYFGPGTRLTVL.

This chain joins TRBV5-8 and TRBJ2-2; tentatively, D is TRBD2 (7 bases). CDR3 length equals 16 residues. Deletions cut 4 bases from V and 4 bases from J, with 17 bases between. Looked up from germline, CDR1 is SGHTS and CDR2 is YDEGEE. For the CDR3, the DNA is TGTGCCAGCAGCCGAGAGGGGGGGCGCGTCACCGGGGAGCTGTTTTTT. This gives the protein CASSREGGRVTGELFF.

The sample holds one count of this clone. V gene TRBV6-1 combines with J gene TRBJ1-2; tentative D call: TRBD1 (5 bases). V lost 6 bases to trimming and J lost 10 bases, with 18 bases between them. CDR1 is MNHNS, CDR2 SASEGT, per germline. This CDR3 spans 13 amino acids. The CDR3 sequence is CASSDYLGTYYTF. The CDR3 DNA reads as TGTGCCAGCAGCGATTACCTCGGGACTTACTACACCTTC.

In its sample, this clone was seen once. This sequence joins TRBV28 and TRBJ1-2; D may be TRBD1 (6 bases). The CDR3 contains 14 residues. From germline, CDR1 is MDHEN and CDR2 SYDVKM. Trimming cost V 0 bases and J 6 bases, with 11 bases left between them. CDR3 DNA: TGTGCCAGCAGTTTATGGGGTAGGGGGGATGGCTACACCTTC. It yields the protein CASSLWGRGDGYTF.

CDR3: CASSNDRWAYEQYF. In DNA form, the CDR3 reads TGTGCCAGCAGCAATGACAGGTGGGCCTACGAGCAGTACTTC. The rearrangement links TRBV7-2 to TRBJ2-7, with a weak D call TRBD1 (6 bases). The germline CDR1 and CDR2 sequences are SGHTA and FQGNSA. V was shortened by 5 bases and J by 2 bases, with 13 bases between the two germline ends. The CDR3 extends over 14 amino acids.

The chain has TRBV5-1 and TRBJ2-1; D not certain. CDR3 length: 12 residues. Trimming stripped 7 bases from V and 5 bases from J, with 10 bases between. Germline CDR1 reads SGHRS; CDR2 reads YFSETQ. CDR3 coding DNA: TGCGCCAGCTCCATACCAGACAATGAGCAGTTCTTC. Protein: CASSIPDNEQFF.

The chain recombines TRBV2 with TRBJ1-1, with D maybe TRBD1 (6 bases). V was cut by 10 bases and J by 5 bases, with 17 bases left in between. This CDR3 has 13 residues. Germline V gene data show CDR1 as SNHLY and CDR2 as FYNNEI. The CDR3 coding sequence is TGTGCCACATCAGGGGAACGGGAAACTGAAGCTTTCTTT. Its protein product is CATSGERETEAFF.

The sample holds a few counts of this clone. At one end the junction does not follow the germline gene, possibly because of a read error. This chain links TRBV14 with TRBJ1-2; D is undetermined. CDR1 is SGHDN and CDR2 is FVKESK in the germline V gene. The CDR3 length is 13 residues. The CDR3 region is CASNQSRNYGYTF. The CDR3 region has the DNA TGTGCCAGCAACCAATCAAGAAACTATGGCTACACCTTC.

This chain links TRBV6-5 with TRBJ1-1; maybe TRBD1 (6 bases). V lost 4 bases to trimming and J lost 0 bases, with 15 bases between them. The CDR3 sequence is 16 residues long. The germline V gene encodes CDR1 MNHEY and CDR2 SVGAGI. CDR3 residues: CASSFQPGVMNTEAFF. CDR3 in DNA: TGTGCCAGCAGTTTCCAACCAGGGGTGATGAACACTGAAGCTTTCTTT.

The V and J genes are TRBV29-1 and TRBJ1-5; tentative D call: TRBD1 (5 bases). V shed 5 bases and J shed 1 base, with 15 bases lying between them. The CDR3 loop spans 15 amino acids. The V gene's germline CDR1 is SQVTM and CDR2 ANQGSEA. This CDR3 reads CSVSYGGASNQPQHF. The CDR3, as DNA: TGCAGCGTTTCTTACGGGGGAGCGAGCAATCAGCCCCAGCATTTT.

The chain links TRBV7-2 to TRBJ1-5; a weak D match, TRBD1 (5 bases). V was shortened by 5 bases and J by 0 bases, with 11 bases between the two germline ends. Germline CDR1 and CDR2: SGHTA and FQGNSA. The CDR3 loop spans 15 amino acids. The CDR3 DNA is TGTGCCAGCAGCCCGGGGGGATATAGCAATCAGCCCCAGCATTTT. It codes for CASSPGGYSNQPQHF.

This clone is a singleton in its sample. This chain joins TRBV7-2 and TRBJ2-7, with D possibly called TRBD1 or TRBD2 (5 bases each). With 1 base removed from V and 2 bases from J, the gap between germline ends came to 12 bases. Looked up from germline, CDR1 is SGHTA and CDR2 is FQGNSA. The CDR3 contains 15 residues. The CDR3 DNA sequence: TGTGCCAGCAGCTTAGTTGGTCAGGGACCCTACGAGCAGTACTTC. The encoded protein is CASSLVGQGPYEQYF. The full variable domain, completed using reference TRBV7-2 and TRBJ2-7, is GAGVSQSPSNKVTEKGKDVELRCDPISGHTALYWYRQSLGQGLEFLIYFQGNSAPDKSGLPSDRFSAERTGGSVSTLTIQRTQQEDSAVYLCASSLVGQGPYEQYFGPGTRLTVT.

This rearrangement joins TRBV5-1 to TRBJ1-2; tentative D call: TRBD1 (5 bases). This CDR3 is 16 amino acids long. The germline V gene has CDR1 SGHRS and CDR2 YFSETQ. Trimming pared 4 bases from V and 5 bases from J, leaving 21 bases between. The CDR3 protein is CASSPVPGATAYGYTF. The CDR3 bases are TGCGCCAGCAGCCCCGTCCCTGGAGCGACAGCTTATGGCTACACCTTC.

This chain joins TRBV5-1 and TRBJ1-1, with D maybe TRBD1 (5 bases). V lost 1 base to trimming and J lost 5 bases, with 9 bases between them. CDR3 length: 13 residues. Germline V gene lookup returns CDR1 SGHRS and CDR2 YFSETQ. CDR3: CASSLLGETEAFF. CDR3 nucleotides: TGCGCCAGCAGCTTGCTAGGGGAAACTGAAGCTTTCTTT.

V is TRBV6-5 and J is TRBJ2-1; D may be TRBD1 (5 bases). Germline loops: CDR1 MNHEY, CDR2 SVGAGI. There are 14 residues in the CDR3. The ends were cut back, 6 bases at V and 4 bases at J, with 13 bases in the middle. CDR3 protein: CASRQGQVYNEQFF. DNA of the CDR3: TGTGCCAGCAGGCAGGGTCAAGTTTACAATGAGCAGTTCTTC.

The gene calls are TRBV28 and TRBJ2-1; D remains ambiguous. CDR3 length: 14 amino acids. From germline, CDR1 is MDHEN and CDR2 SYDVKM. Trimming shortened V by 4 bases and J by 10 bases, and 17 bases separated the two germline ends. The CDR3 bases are TGTGCCAGCAGTTCTCCCCGAGGAACGAGGGAGCAGTTCTTC. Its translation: CASSSPRGTREQFF.

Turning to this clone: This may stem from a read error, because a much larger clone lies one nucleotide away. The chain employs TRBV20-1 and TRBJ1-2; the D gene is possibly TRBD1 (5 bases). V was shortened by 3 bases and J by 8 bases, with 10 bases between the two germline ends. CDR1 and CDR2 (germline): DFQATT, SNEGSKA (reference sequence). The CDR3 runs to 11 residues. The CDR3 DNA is TGCAGTGCTAGCCGGGGGGGAGGCTACACCTTC. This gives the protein CSASRGGGYTF.

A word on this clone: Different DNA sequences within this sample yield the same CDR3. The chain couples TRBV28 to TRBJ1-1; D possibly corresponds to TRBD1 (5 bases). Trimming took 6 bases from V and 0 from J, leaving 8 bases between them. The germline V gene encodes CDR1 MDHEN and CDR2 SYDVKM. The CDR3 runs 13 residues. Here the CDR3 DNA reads TGTGCCAGCAGCGACAGCGTGAACACTGAAGCTTTCTTT. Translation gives CASSDSVNTEAFF.

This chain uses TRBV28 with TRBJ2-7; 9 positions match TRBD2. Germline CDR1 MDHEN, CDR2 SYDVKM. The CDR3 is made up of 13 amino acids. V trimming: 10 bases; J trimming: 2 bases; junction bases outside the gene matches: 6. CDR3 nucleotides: TGTGCCATCCAGACTAGCGGAACCTACGAGCAGTACTTC. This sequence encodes CAIQTSGTYEQYF.

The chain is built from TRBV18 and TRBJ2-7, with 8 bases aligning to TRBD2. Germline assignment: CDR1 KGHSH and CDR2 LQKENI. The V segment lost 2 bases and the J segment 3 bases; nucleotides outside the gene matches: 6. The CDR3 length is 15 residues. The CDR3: CASSPGAGRVYEQYF. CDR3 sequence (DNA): TGTGCCAGCTCACCAGGGGCCGGGAGGGTCTACGAGCAGTACTTC.

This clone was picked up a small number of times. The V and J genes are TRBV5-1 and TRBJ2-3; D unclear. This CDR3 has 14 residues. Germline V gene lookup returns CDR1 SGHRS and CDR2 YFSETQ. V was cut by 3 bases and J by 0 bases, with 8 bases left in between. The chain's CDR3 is CASSSARSTDTQYF. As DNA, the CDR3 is TGCGCCAGCAGCTCGGCCCGGAGCACAGATACGCAGTATTTT.

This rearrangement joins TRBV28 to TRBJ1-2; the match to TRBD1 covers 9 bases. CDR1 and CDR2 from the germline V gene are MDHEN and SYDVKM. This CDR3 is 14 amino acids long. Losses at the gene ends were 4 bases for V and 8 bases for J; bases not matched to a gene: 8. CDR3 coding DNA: TGTGCCAGCAGTTCCGGACAGGGGAGCGGGGGCTACACCTTC. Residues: CASSSGQGSGGYTF.

The CDR3, as DNA: TGTGCCAGCTCACCAGACAGGGAGACTGAAGCTTTCTTT. Its protein is CASSPDRETEAFF. The chain has TRBV18 and TRBJ1-1; 7 bases agree with TRBD1. The CDR3 contains 13 residues. Germline V lookup: CDR1 KGHSH, CDR2 LQKENI. With 2 bases clipped from V and 5 bases from J, the junction kept 2 bases outside the gene matches.

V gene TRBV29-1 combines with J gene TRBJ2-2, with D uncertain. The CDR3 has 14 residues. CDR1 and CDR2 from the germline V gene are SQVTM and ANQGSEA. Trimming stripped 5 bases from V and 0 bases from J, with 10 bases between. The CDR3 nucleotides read TGCAGCGTTTACCGTAACACGAACACCGGGGAGCTGTTTTTT. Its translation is CSVYRNTNTGELFF.

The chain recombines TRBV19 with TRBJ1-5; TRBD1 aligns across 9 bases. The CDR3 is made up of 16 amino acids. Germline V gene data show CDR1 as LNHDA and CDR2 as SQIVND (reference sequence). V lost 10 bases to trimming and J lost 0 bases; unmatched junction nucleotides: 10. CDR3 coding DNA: TGTGCCACTGGTGAGACAGGGGGGTATAGCAATCAGCCCCAGCATTTT. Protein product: CATGETGGYSNQPQHF.

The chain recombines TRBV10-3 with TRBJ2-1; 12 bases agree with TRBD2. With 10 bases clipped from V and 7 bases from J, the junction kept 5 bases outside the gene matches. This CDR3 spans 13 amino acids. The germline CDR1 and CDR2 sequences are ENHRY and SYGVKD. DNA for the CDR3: TGTGCCACCGGACTAGCGGGAAGTAATGAGCAGTTCTTC. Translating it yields CATGLAGSNEQFF.

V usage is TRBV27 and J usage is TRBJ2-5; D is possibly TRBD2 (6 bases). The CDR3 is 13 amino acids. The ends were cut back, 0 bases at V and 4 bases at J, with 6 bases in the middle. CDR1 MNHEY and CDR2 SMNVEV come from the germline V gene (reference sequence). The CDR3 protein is CASSLSGGETQYF. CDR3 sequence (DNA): TGTGCCAGCAGTTTATCCGGGGGAGAGACCCAGTACTTC.

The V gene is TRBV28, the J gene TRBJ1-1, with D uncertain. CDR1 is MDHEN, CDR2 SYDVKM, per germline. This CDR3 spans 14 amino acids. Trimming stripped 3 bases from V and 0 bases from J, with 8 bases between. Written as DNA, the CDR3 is TGTGCCAGCAGTTTTAGGGCTATGAACACTGAAGCTTTCTTT. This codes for CASSFRAMNTEAFF.

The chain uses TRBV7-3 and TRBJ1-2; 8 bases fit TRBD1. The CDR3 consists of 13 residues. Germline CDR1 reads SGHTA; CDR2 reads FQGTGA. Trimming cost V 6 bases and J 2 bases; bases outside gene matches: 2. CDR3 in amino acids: CASSWDRNYGYTF. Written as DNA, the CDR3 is TGTGCCAGCAGTTGGGACAGGAACTATGGCTACACCTTC.